This T cell receptor beta chain is drawn from a study of T cell changes during pregnancy in multiple sclerosis. Sequencing used immunoSEQ multiplex PCR; TCRdb keeps in-frame clones, though not all of them. The sample has about 38,000 clones; 80% to 95% are singletons. J lost 2 bases, V lost 2 bases, and 2 bases had no gene match. The CDR3 runs to 15 residues. Germline V gives CDR1 SGHRS, CDR2 YFSETQ. Sequenced material: CD4+ T cells from peripheral blood mononuclear cells, taken after pregnancy. J is TRBJ2-2 and V is TRBV5-1; TRBD2 aligns across 8 bases. This clonotype was obtained from a female donor in good health, enrolled as a control in a pregnancy study. The CDR3 loop reads CASSFGGGNTGELFF. The CDR3 nucleotides read TGCGCCAGCAGCTTCGGGGGGGGCAACACCGGGGAGCTGTTTTTT.